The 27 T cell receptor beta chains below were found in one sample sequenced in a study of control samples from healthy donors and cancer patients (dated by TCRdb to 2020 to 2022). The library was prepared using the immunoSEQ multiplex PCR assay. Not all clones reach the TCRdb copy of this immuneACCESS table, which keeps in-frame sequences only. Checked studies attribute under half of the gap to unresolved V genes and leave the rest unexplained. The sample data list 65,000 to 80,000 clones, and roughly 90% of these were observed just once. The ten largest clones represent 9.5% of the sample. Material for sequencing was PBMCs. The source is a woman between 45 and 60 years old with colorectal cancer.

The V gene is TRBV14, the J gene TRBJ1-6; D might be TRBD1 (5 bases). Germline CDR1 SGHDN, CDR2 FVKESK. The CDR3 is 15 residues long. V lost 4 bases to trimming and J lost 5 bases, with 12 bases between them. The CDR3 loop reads CASSRGRVDNSPLHF. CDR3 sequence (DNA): TGTGCCAGCAGCCGAGGCAGGGTTGATAATTCACCCCTCCACTTT.

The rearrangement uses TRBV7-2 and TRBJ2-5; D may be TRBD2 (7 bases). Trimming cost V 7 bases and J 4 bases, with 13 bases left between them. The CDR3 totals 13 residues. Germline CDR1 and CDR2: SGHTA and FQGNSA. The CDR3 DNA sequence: TGTGCCAGCACCCAGGGGAGGGTAGAGACCCAGTACTTC. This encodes CASTQGRVETQYF.

The CDR3 nucleotides are TGTGCCAGCAGCTTGGGAACCGTCAGGGCGTATGGCTACACCTTC. Its translation: CASSLGTVRAYGYTF. The chain recombines TRBV5-8 with TRBJ1-2; a possible D gene is TRBD1 (5 bases). The V end was cut by 0 bases, the J end by 5 bases, with 14 bases between. The germline gives CDR1 SGHTS, CDR2 YDEGEE. This CDR3 is 15 amino acids long.

CDR3 DNA sequence: TGTGCCAGTAGTATTCTCGCGGGCACCGGGGAGCTGTTTTTT. Translating gives CASSILAGTGELFF. The V gene is TRBV19, the J gene TRBJ2-2, with D tentatively TRBD2 (5 bases). V lost 3 bases and J 4 bases, leaving 9 bases between the germline ends. From germline, CDR1 is LNHDA and CDR2 SQIVND (reference sequence). This CDR3 spans 14 amino acids.

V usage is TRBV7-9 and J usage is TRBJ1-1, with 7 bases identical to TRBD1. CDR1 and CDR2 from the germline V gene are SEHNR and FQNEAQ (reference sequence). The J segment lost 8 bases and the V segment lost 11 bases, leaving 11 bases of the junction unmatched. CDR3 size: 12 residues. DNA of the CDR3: TGTGCCCATGGGACAGCAGGGTTGGAAGCTTTCTTT. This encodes CAHGTAGLEAFF.

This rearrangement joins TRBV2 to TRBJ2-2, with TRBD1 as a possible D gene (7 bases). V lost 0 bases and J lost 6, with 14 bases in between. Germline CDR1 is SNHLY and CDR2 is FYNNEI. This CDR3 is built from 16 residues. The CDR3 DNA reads TGTGCCAGCAGTGAAGCCTCAGGGGGGAGATCCGGGGAGCTGTTTTTT. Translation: CASSEASGGRSGELFF.

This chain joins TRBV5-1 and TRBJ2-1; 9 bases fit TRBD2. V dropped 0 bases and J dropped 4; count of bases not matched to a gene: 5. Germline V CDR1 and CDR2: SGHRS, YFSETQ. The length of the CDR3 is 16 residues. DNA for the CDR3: TGCGCCAGCAGCTTGGAGTCTAGCGGGGTTTACAATGAGCAGTTCTTC. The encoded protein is CASSLESSGVYNEQFF.

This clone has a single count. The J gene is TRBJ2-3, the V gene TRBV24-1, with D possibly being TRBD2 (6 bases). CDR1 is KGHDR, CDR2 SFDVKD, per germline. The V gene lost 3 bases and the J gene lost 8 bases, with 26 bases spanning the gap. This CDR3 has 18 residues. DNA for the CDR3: TGTGCCACCAGTGATCCTCCCCTCGGGAGCACCCGAGGCCTTACGCAGTATTTT. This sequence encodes CATSDPPLGSTRGLTQYF.

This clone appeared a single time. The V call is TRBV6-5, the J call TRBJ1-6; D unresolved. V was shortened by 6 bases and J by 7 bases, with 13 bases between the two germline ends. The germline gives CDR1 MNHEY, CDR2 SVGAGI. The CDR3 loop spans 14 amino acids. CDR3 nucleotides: TGTGCCAGCAGCCCCCGGGCCTCAAATTCACCCCTCCACTTT. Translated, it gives CASSPRASNSPLHF.

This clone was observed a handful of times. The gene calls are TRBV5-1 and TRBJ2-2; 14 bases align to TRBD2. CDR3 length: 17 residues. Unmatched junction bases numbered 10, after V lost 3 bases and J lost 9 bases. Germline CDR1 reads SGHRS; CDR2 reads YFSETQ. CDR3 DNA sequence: TGCGCCAGCAGCTCCGGGACTAGCGGGGGTGGTTTCCGGGAGCTGTTTTTT. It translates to CASSSGTSGGGFRELFF.

The CDR3 reads CASSLGGALNTEAFF. CDR3 coding DNA: TGTGCCAGCAGCTTGGGGGGGGCGTTGAACACTGAAGCTTTCTTT. J is TRBJ1-1 and V is TRBV5-4; possible D gene TRBD1, 6 bases. Trimming pared 0 bases from V and 0 bases from J, leaving 9 bases between. The CDR3 length is 15 residues. The germline V gene has CDR1 SGHNT and CDR2 YYREEE (reference sequence).

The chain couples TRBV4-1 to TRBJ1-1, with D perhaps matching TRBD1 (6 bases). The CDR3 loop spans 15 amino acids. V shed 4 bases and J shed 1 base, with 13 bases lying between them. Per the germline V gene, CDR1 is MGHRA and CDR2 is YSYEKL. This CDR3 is CASSRTDRSNTEAFF. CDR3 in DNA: TGCGCCAGCAGCCGTACTGACAGGTCGAACACTGAAGCTTTCTTT.

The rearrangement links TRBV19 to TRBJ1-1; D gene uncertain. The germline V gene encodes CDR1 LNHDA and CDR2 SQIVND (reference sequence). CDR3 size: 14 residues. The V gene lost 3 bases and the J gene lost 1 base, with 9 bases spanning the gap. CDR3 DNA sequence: TGTGCCAGTAGTATGGATGGTCAGAACACTGAAGCTTTCTTT. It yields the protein CASSMDGQNTEAFF.

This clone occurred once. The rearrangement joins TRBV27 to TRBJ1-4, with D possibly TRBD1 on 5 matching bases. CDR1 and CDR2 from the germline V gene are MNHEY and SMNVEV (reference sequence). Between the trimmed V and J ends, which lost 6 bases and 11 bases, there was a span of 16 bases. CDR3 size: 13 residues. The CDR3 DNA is TGTGCCAGCAGCCCAGCTGGGGCCTGGAAACTGTTTTTT. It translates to CASSPAGAWKLFF.

CDR3 sequence: CASSPTGYEQYV. CDR3 bases: TGTGCCAGCTCACCAACAGGTTACGAGCAGTACGTC. The chain joins TRBV18 to TRBJ2-7, with a tentative D call TRBD1 (5 bases). The CDR3 runs 12 residues. V lost 2 bases and J lost 4, with 6 bases in between. The germline V gene encodes CDR1 KGHSH and CDR2 LQKENI.

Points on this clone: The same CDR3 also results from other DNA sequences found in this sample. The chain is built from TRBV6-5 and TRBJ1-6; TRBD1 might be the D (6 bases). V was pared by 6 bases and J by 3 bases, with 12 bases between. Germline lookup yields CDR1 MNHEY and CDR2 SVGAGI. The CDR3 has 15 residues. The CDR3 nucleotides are TGTGCCAGCAGGCTACAGGGAAACTATAATTCACCCCTCCACTTT. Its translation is CASRLQGNYNSPLHF.

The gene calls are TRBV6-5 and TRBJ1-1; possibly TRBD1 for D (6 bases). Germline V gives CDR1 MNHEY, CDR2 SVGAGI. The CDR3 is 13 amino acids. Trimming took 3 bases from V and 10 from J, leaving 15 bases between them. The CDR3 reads CASSYEGGGRAFF. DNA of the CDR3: TGTGCCAGCAGTTATGAGGGGGGCGGGAGAGCTTTCTTT.

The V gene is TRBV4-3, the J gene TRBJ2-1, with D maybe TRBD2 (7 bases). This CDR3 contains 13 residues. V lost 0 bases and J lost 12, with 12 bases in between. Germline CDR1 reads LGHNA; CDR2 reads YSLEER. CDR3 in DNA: TGCGCCAGCAGCCAAGATGGGAGGGGGGGGCAGTTCTTC. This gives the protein CASSQDGRGGQFF.

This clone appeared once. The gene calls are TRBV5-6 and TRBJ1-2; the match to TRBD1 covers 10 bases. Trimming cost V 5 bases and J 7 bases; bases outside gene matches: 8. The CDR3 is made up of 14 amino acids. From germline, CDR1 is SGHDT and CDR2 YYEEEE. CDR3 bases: TGTGCCAGCAGAAGTGAGGACAGGGGGTTTGGCTACACCTTC. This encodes CASRSEDRGFGYTF.

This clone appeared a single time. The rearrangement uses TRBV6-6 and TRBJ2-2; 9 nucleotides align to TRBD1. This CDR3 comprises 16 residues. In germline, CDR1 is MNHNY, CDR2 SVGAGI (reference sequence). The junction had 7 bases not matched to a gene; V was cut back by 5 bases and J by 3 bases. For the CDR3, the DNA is TGTGCCAGCAGTCCAGGACGGACAGGGGACACCGGGGAGCTGTTTTTT. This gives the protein CASSPGRTGDTGELFF.

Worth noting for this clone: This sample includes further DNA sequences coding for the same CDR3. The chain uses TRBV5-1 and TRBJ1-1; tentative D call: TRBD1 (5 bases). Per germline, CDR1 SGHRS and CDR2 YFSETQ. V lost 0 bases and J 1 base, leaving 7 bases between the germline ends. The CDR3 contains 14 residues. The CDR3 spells CASSLGRGNTEAFF. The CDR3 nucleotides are TGCGCCAGCAGCTTGGGGAGGGGGAACACTGAAGCTTTCTTT.

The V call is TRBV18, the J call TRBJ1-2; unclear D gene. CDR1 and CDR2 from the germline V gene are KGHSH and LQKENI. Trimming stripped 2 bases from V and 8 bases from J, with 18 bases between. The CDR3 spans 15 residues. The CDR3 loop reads CASSPSGSSRSGYTF. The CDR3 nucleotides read TGTGCCAGCTCACCATCTGGTTCGTCGCGGTCGGGCTACACCTTC.

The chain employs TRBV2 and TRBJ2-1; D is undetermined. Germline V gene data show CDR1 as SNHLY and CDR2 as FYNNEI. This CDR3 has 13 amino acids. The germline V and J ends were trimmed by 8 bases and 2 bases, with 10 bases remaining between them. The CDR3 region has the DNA TGTGCCAGCGGCGGCAGAACCTACAATGAGCAGTTCTTC. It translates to CASGGRTYNEQFF.

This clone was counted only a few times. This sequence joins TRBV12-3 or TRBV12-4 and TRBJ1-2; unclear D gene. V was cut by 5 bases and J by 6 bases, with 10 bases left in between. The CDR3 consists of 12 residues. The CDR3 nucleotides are TGTGCCAGCAGTCTAGAGGAGGATGGCTACACCTTC. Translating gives CASSLEEDGYTF.

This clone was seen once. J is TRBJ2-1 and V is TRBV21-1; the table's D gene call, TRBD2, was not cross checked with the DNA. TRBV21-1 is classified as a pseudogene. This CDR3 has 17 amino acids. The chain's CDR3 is CASSGEVISGSYNEQFF. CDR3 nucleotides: TGTGCCAGCAGCGGGGAGGTAATCTCCGGCTCCTACAATGAGCAGTTCTTC.

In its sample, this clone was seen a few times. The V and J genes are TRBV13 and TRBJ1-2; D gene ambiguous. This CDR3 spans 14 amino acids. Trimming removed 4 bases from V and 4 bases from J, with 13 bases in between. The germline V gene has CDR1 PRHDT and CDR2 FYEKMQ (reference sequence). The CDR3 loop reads CASSSPPVGYGYTF. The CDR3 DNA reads TGTGCCAGCAGCTCGCCCCCGGTCGGCTATGGCTACACCTTC.

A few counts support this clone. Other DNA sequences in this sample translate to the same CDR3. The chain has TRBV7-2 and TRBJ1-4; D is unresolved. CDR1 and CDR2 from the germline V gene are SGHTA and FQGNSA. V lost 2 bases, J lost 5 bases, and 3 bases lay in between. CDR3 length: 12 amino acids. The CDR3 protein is CASSLNNEKLFF. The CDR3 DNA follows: TGTGCCAGCAGCTTAAACAATGAAAAACTGTTTTTT. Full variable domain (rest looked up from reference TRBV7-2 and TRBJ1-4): GAGVSQSPSNKVTEKGKDVELRCDPISGHTALYWYRQSLGQGLEFLIYFQGNSAPDKSGLPSDRFSAERTGGSVSTLTIQRTQQEDSAVYLCASSLNNEKLFFGSGTQLSVL.